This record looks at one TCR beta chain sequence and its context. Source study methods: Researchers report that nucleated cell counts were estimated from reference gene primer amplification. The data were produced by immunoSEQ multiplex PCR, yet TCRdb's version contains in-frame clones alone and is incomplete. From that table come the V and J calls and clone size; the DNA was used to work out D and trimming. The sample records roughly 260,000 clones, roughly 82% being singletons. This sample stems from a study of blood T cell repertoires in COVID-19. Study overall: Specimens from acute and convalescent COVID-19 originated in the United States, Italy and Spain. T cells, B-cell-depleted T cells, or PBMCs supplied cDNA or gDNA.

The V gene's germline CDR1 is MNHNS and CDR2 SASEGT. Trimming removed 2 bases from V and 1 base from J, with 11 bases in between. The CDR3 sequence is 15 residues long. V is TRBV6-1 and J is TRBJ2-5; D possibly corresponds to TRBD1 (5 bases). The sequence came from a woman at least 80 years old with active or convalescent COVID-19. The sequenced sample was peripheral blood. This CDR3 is CASSELSGFQETQYF. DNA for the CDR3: TGTGCCAGCAGTGAATTATCAGGGTTCCAAGAGACCCAGTACTTC.